This T cell receptor beta chain was captured in a study of cytomegalovirus exposure and HLA in healthy donors. Germline V lookup: CDR1 SGHTA, CDR2 FQGTGA. The CDR3 is 15 residues long. The V segment lost 0 bases and the J segment 4 bases; nucleotides outside the gene matches: 5. On this clone itself: No antigen is known for it.

It was with 60 Vbeta and 13 Jbeta primers that the PCR ran. Clones were read by immunoSEQ multiplex PCR, and TCRdb kept only the in-frame ones, dropping some. The sample includes about 96,000 clones, roughly 74% of them seen just once. Whole-study results and caveats: The authors confirmed in vitro that three CMV-associated chains were specific for CMV antigens.

This clonotype was sampled from a woman aged 70-85 years in good health and CMV-seropositive. V usage is TRBV7-3 and J usage is TRBJ2-7; TRBD1 agrees at 8 bases. The sequenced material came from PBMCs. CDR3 bases: TGTGCCAGCAGCTTAACGGGGACAGGTGGATACGAGCAGTACTTC. Translation gives CASSLTGTGGYEQYF. Variable domain in full (rest from reference TRBV7-3 and TRBJ2-7): GAGVSQTPSNKVTEKGKYVELRCDPISGHTALYWYRQSLGQGPEFLIYFQGTGAADDSGLPNDRFFAVRPEGSVSTLKIQRTERGDSAVYLCASSLTGTGGYEQYFGPGTRLTVT.